These 17 T cell receptor beta chains came from one sample sequenced in a study of tumor and adjacent non-tumor tissue in lung cancer. RNA was extracted from bulk tissue without any cell sorting. Distant lung tissue was collected more than 3 cm away from the tumor edge. Three rounds of nested PCR, following a modified ARM-PCR protocol, produced the TCRbeta library. MiXCR was run by TCRdb on the multiplex PCR reads, yielding one entry per CDR3 protein. Of about 60,000 distinct CDR3 sequences detected, about 55% appear once; the ten largest clones hold less than 35%. Sequences were obtained from distant non-tumor lung tissue. Receptor source: a man between 70 and 80 years old with non-small cell lung cancer.

Regarding this clonotype: One junction end does not reproduce the germline sequence, and a read error may be involved. The rearrangement joins TRBV5-4 to TRBJ2-1; 10 positions match TRBD2. The J call may be incorrect, as the DNA end agrees better with TRBJ2-7. Germline V CDR1 and CDR2: SGHNT, YYREEE (reference sequence). The CDR3 sequence is 16 residues long. CDR3 bases: TGTACCAGCAGCATGGCGAGCGGGGGGGAGTACAATGAGCAGTACTTC. It specifies CTSSMASGGEYNEQYF.

As to this clonotype: Germline and junction disagree at one end, which may indicate a read error. The chain joins TRBV11-2 to TRBJ2-7, with 9 bases aligning to TRBD1. The length of the CDR3 is 15 residues. CDR1 is SGHAT and CDR2 is FQNNGV in the germline V gene. The CDR3 nucleotides are TGTGCCAGTAGCTCAAGGGGGACAGGGTCCTACGAGCAGTACTTC. Its protein is CASSSRGTGSYEQYF.

This clonotype turned up a few times. It may be a read error: a sequence one base away is much more abundant. This chain joins TRBV28 and TRBJ1-4; tentatively, D is TRBD1 (6 bases). The CDR3 sequence is 12 residues long. CDR1 and CDR2 (germline): MDHEN, SYDVKM. The CDR3 reads CVSSLTGEKLFF. The DNA of the CDR3 is TGTGTCAGCAGTTTAACAGGGGAAAAACTGTTTTTT.

This clonotype came up once. The chain recombines TRBV6-1 with TRBJ2-7, with TRBD2 matching over 9 bases. The V gene end was trimmed by 2 bases and the J gene end by 3 bases; junction bases not matched to a gene: 5. Germline CDR1 is MNHNS and CDR2 is SASEGT. The CDR3 is 15 residues long. CDR3 DNA: TGTGCCAGCAGTGAACGGACTAGCGTGGGCTACGAGCAGTACTTC. This sequence encodes CASSERTSVGYEQYF.

Regarding this clonotype: This clone may be a read error of a much larger clone one base away. The chain carries TRBV29-1 and TRBJ1-6; TRBD1 might be the D (6 bases). Per germline, CDR1 SQVTM and CDR2 ANQGSEA. This CDR3 is 13 amino acids long. CDR3 coding DNA: TGCAGCGTTGGGACAGCGTATAATTCACCCCCCCACTTT. This encodes CSVGTAYNSPPHF.

As concerns this clonotype: The junction shows a germline mismatch at one end, possibly a read error. The chain employs TRBV29-1 and TRBJ2-6, with 10 bases lining up with TRBD1. The CDR3 extends over 18 amino acids. From germline, CDR1 is SQVTM and CDR2 ANQGSEA. The CDR3 DNA sequence: TGCAGCGTGGCAGGGACAGGGGACAGGACTGCTGGGGCCAACGTCCTGGCTTTC. Its protein is CSVAGTGDRTAGANVLAF.

Worth noting for this clonotype: The CDR3 does not close with the conserved phenylalanine or tryptophan, likely indicating a read error. The rearrangement links TRBV29-1 to TRBJ2-5; tentatively, D is TRBD1 (6 bases). The CDR3 length is 13 residues. Germline loops: CDR1 SQVTM, CDR2 ANQGSEA. The CDR3 loop is CTVTDRYQETQYL. Here the CDR3 DNA reads TGCACCGTAACTGACAGGTACCAAGAGACCCAGTACCTC.

Comments on this clonotype: This CDR3 fails to terminate in the conserved phenylalanine or tryptophan, so it likely reflects a read error. Here the CDR3 reads CASSTTGTGVGYEQYL. CDR3 in DNA: TGTGCCAGCAGTACAACCGGGACAGGGGTTGGTTACGAGCAGTACCTC. The rearrangement uses TRBV28 and TRBJ2-7; TRBD1 matches at 10 bases. V lost 5 bases, J lost 4 bases, and 11 bases stayed unmatched. The CDR3 spans 16 residues. Germline CDR1 is MDHEN and CDR2 is SYDVKM.

The rearrangement uses TRBV10-3 and TRBJ2-7; D gene unclear. Germline V lookup: CDR1 ENHRY, CDR2 SYGVKD. V was pared by 6 bases and J by 13 bases, with 25 bases between. The CDR3 loop spans 14 amino acids. The CDR3 region has the DNA TGTGCCATCAGCCAGACCGATTCCGACAACGAACAATACTTC. Its translation is CAISQTDSDNEQYF.

This clonotype has only one observation. One junction end disagrees with the germline gene, perhaps due to a read error. V gene TRBV6-2 or TRBV6-3 combines with J gene TRBJ2-3; D may be TRBD1 or TRBD2 (5 bases each). The CDR3 extends over 14 amino acids. Germline V gene lookup returns CDR1 MNHEY and CDR2 SVGEGT. CDR3: CARSSGIGTGTQYF. CDR3 sequence (DNA): TGTGCCAGGAGTTCGGGAATTGGCACAGGTACGCAGTATTTT.

Here the CDR3 reads CASCTGPARRYEQYF. The CDR3 DNA reads TGCGCCAGCTGCACCGGTCCGGCTAGGAGGTACGAGCAGTACTTC. The chain has TRBV5-1 and TRBJ2-7; TRBD2 might be the D (5 bases). The CDR3 covers 15 residues. Germline V gene data show CDR1 as SGHRS and CDR2 as YFSETQ. V was cut by 7 bases and J by 4 bases, with 21 bases left in between.

A remark on this clonotype: Sequence at one end of the junction differs from germline and may be a read error. The chain joins TRBV20-1 to TRBJ2-5; the D is unclear. The CDR3 runs 15 residues. Per germline, CDR1 DFQATT and CDR2 SNEGSKA (reference sequence). CDR3 bases: TGCAGTGCTAGAGATGTGGCGAGTCCTCAAGAGACCCGGTGCTTC. It encodes CSARDVASPQETRCF.

This clonotype was seen once. This chain connects TRBV28 to TRBJ1-1, with 7 positions matching TRBD1. There are 16 residues in the CDR3. Germline V gene data show CDR1 as MDHEN and CDR2 as SYDVKM. V gave up 4 bases and J gave up 1 base; unmatched junction bases: 9. The CDR3 DNA is TGTGCCAGCAGTTCCCAGGGGGGGGCACAGAACACTGAAGCTTTCTTT. Protein sequence: CASSSQGGAQNTEAFF.

Comment on this clonotype: At one end the junction does not follow the germline gene, possibly because of a read error. V is TRBV28 and J is TRBJ1-1; 9 bases fit TRBD1. The CDR3 runs to 12 residues. The germline V gene has CDR1 MDHEN and CDR2 SYDVKM. The CDR3, as DNA: TGTGCCAGCGGTCCTCCGGACAGGGGAGCTTTATTT. Encoded protein: CASGPPDRGALF. The full variable domain, completed using reference TRBV28 and TRBJ1-1, is DVKVTQSSRYLVKRTGEKVFLECVQDMDHENMFWYRQDPGLGLRLIYFSYDVKMKEKGDIPEGYSVSREKKERFSLILESASTNQTSMYLCASGPPDRGALFGQGTRLTVV.

There are many counts of this clonotype. J is TRBJ2-7 and V is TRBV7-8; 8 nucleotides align to TRBD2. V gave up 6 bases and J gave up 2 bases; unmatched junction bases: 9. Germline CDR1 is SGHVS and CDR2 is FQNEAQ. The CDR3 runs to 15 residues. The CDR3 region is CASSLLGLGAYEQYF. DNA of the CDR3: TGTGCCAGCAGTTTACTGGGACTAGGGGCCTACGAGCAGTACTTC.

This clonotype has more than one count but fewer than ten. This sequence joins TRBV20-1 and TRBJ2-7; either TRBD1 or TRBD2 may fit D (5 bases each). Germline V lookup: CDR1 DFQATT, CDR2 SNEGSKA (reference sequence). The CDR3 contains 14 residues. Between the trimmed V and J ends, which lost 1 base and 0 bases, there was a span of 10 bases. CDR3 amino acids: CSARGGAASYEQYF. The DNA for the CDR3 is TGCAGTGCTAGAGGAGGGGCAGCCTCCTACGAGCAGTACTTC.

The chain employs TRBV20-1 and TRBJ2-7; possibly TRBD1 for D (6 bases). V dropped 6 bases and J dropped 10 bases, with 25 bases sitting between them. The V gene's germline CDR1 is DFQATT and CDR2 SNEGSKA (reference sequence). The length of the CDR3 is 14 residues. DNA of the CDR3: TGCAGTGCCCAAGCCCTGACAGGTTGGCCGAGTCAGTACTTC. Its protein is CSAQALTGWPSQYF.